This T cell receptor beta chain was sequenced in a study of T cells expressing NK-cell markers. Study-level background: Investigators obtained TCR beta repertoires from sorted CD3+CD56+NKG2C+, CD3+CD56+NKG2C- and CD3+CD56-NKG2C+ T cells.

CDR1 is DFQATT and CDR2 is SNEGSKA in the germline V gene (reference sequence). This CDR3 has 14 residues. Using the 5' RACE reads, TCRdb records one entry per CDR3 protein without DNA. Recorded for this sample: hundreds of thousands of distinct CDR3 sequences. Note on this clonotype: Its antigen remains unidentified.

Regarding the study as a whole: In four donors, dominant clonotypes made up about 28.3-60.1% of CD3+CD56-NKG2C+ cells. Each of roughly six donors carried dominant NKG2C+ clonotypes accounting for roughly 1.0-8% of CD8+ T cells.

V usage is TRBV20-1 and J usage is TRBJ1-6; TCRdb's D call, TRBD1, is unchecked because there is no DNA. Sequenced sample: blood T cells: a sorted CD56 or NKG2C T cell subset, CD4+ or CD8+ T cells, or bulk PBMC T cells (not recorded which). The receptor was derived from a man aged 18 to 69 in good health. The CDR3 protein is CSARDWGGDSPLHF.